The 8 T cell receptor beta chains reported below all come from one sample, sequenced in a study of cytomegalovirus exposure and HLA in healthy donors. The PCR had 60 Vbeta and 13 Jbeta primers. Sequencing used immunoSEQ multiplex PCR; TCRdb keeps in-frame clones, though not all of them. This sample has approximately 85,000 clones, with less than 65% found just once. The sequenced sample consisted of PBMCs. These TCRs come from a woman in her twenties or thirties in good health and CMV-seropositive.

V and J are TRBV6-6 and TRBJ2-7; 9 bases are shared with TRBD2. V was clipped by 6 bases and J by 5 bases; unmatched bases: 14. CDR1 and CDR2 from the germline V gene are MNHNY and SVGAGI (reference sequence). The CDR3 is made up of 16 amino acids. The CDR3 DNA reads TGTGCCAGCAGGCCCCTTGGCGGGGGGGCCGTGAACGAGCAGTACTTC. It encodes CASRPLGGGAVNEQYF.

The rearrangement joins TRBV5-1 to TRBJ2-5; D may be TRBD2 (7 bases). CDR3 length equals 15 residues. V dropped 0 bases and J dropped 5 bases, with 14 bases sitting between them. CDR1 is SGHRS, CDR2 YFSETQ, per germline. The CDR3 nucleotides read TGCGCCAGCAGCTTGGAAGGGGGGGGCCTGGAGACCCAGTACTTC. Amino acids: CASSLEGGGLETQYF.

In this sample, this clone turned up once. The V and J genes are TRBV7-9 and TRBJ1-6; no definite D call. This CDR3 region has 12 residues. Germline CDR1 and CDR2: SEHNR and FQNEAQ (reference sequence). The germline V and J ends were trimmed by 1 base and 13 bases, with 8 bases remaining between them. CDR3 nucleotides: TGTGCCAGCAGCTTAGACCTATCGCCCCTCCACTTT. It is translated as CASSLDLSPLHF.

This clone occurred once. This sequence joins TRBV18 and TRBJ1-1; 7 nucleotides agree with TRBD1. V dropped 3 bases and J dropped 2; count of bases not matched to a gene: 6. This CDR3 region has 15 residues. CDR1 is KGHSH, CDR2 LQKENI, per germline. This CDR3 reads CASSPMGQQNTEAFF. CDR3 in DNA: TGTGCCAGCTCACCCATGGGACAGCAAAACACTGAAGCTTTCTTT.

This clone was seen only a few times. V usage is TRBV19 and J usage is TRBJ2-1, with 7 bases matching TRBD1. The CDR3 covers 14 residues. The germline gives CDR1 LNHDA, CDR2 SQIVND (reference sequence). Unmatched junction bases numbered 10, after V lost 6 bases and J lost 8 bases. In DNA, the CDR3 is TGTGCCAGTAGAAATACCGAACAGGGGTATGAGCAGTTCTTC. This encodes CASRNTEQGYEQFF.

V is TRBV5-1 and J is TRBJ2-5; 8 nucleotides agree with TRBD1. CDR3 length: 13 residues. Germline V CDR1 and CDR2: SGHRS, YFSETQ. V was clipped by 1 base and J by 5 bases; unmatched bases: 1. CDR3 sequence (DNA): TGCGCCAGCAGCTTGACAGGGGGGGAGACCCAGTACTTC. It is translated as CASSLTGGETQYF.

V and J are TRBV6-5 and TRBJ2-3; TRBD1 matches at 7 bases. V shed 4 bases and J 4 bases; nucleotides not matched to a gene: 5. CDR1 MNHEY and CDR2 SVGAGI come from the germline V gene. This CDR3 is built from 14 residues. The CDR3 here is CASSSTGASDTQYF. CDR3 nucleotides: TGTGCCAGCAGTTCTACAGGGGCTTCAGATACGCAGTATTTT.

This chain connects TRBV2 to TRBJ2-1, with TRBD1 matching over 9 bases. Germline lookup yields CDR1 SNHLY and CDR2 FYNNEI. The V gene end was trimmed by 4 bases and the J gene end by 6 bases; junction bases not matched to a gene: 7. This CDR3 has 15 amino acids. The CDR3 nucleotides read TGTGCCAGCAGTGGTACAGGGGGCCAAGGCAATGAGCAGTTCTTC. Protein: CASSGTGGQGNEQFF.